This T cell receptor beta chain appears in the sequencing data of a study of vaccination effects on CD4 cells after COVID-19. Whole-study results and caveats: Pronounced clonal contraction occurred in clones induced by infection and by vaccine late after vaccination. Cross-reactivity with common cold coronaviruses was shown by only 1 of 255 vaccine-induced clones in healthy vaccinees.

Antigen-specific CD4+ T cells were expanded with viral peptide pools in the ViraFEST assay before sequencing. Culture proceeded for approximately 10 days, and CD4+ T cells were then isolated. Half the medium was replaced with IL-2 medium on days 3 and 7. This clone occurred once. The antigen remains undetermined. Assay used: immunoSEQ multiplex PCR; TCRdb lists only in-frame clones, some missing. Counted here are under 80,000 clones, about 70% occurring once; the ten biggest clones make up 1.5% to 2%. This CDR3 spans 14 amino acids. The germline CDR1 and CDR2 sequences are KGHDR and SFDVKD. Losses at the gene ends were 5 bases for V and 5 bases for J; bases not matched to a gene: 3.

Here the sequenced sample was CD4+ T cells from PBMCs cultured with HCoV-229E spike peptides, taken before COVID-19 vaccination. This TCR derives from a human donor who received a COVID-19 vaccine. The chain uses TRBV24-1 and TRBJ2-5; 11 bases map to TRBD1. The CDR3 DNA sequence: TGTGCCACCAGTGCCGGGGACAGGGGGGAGACCCAGTACTTC. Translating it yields CATSAGDRGETQYF.